The rows below give T cell receptor beta chains drawn from one sample of a study of blood T cell repertoires in COVID-19. Produced via immunoSEQ multiplex PCR; TCRdb's table is partial and in-frame only. The table includes roughly 100,000 clones, around nine tenths detected once. What was sequenced was peripheral blood. These receptors were collected from a man between 45 and 60 years old with active or convalescent COVID-19. Both conserved end residues are part of each CDR3. D genes are given only for firm matches. Clone size appears in some rows only: once, few, many, or a class for an expanded clone.

.	.	TRBV18	TRBJ1-6	CASSLNPGEESPLHF	TGTGCCAGCTCCCTTAACCCCGGGGAGGAGTCACCCCTCCACTTT
.	.	TRBV28	TRBJ1-2	CASSLSDSALGGYTF	TGTGCCAGCAGTTTATCTGACAGCGCTTTGGGGGGATACACCTTC
TRBD1	.	TRBV19	TRBJ2-3	CASSSRDRGSTDTQYF	TGTGCCAGTAGTAGCCGGGACAGGGGTTCCACAGATACGCAGTATTTT
.	.	TRBV28	TRBJ2-5	CASSSPQETQYF	TGTGCCAGCAGTTCCCCTCAAGAGACCCAGTACTTC
.	.	TRBV5-6	TRBJ1-6	CASSFTGKNSPLHF	TGTGCCAGCAGCTTCACCGGGAAGAATTCACCCCTCCACTTT
.	.	TRBV2	TRBJ2-6	CASLGREGANVLTF	TGTGCCAGCCTGGGTCGGGAAGGGGCCAACGTCCTGACTTTC
.	.	TRBV7-2	TRBJ1-2	CASSSPANRANYGYTF	TGTGCCAGCAGCTCGCCCGCCAATCGGGCTAACTATGGCTACACCTTC
.	few	TRBV19	TRBJ1-3	CASSTVPQGSGNTIYF	TGTGCCAGTAGTACAGTCCCGCAGGGATCCGGAAACACCATATATTTT
.	.	TRBV6-5	TRBJ1-6	CASIKGQGPTSPLHF	TGTGCCAGCATAAAGGGGCAGGGCCCGACTTCACCCCTCCACTTT
TRBD1	.	TRBV5-1	TRBJ2-2	CASSIGQGTGELFF	TGCGCCAGCAGCATCGGACAGGGGACCGGGGAGCTGTTTTTT
.	few	TRBV3-1/TRBV3-2	TRBJ2-7	CASSQDLPRGTYEQYF	TGTGCCAGCAGCCAAGATCTACCTAGGGGGACCTACGAGCAGTACTTC
TRBD1	.	TRBV9	TRBJ2-1	CASSVATGGYNEQFF	TGTGCCAGCAGCGTAGCTACAGGGGGCTACAATGAGCAGTTCTTC
.	.	TRBV7-2	TRBJ1-4	CASSSDRDTNEKLFF	TGTGCCAGCAGCTCAGACAGAGATACTAATGAAAAACTGTTTTTT
TRBD2	.	TRBV6-1	TRBJ2-1	CASSVLPGLDYNEQFF	TGTGCCAGCAGTGTACTCCCGGGACTAGATTACAATGAGCAGTTCTTC
.	.	TRBV7-2	TRBJ2-2	CASSLALGGNTGELFF	TGTGCCAGCAGCTTAGCGTTAGGAGGGAACACCGGGGAGCTGTTTTTT
TRBD2	.	TRBV7-2	TRBJ2-1	CASSYSGLAGEKQFF	TGTGCCAGCAGCTACTCGGGACTAGCGGGGGAAAAGCAGTTCTTC
.	.	TRBV6-4	TRBJ1-2	CASSDSRGLGYTF	TGTGCCAGCAGTGACTCTCGAGGGCTCGGCTACACCTTC
TRBD1	.	TRBV7-2	TRBJ1-4	CASSLAGRGTNEKLFF	TGTGCCAGCAGCTTAGCGGGCAGGGGGACCAATGAAAAACTGTTTTTT
TRBD1	.	TRBV20-1	TRBJ2-5	CSGTEETQYF	TGCAGCGGGACAGAAGAGACCCAGTACTTC
.	.	TRBV18	TRBJ1-2	CASSPAAGVNYGYTF	TGTGCCAGCTCACCAGCGGCAGGGGTTAACTATGGCTACACCTTC
.	.	TRBV6-5	TRBJ2-1	CASSSSDEQFF	TGTGCCAGCAGTTCTAGCGATGAGCAGTTCTTC
.	.	TRBV3-1/TRBV3-2	TRBJ2-5	CASSQVQETQYF	TGTGCCAGCAGCCAAGTACAAGAGACCCAGTACTTC
.	.	TRBV2	TRBJ2-4	CASRLGGTKNIQYF	TGTGCCAGCAGGCTCGGGGGAACCAAAAACATTCAGTACTTC
.	.	TRBV6-4	TRBJ2-2	CASSASGSTGELFF	TGTGCCAGCAGTGCGTCAGGGTCCACCGGGGAGCTGTTTTTT
TRBD1	few	TRBV27	TRBJ2-3	CASRGQGRTDTQYF	TGTGCCAGCAGGGGACAGGGTAGGACAGATACGCAGTATTTT
TRBD2	.	TRBV15	TRBJ2-7	CATSRDRQRGVSYEQYF	TGTGCCACCAGCAGAGATCGCCAGCGGGGGGTGTCCTACGAGCAGTACTTC
TRBD2	.	TRBV6-5	TRBJ2-5	CASSTTGGGETQYF	TGTGCCAGCAGTACCACGGGAGGAGGCGAGACCCAGTACTTC
TRBD1	.	TRBV19	TRBJ1-2	CASSSQGGDGYTF	TGTGCCAGTAGTTCACAGGGGGGAGATGGCTACACCTTC
.	.	TRBV12-3/TRBV12-4	TRBJ2-5	CASSTIGGETQYF	TGTGCCAGCAGCACCATAGGGGGAGAGACCCAGTACTTC
TRBD1	.	TRBV18	TRBJ1-1	CASSRDRDGNTEAFF	TGTGCCAGCTCCCGCGACAGGGATGGGAACACTGAAGCTTTCTTT
.	.	TRBV7-9	TRBJ2-1	CASSSDRRSYNEQFF	TGTGCCAGCAGCTCCGACAGGCGATCCTACAATGAGCAGTTCTTC
TRBD2	.	TRBV3-1/TRBV3-2	TRBJ2-1	CASRVSGVNEQFF	TGTGCCAGCAGGGTTAGCGGGGTGAATGAGCAGTTCTTC
.	.	TRBV28	TRBJ1-1	CASSLPAQGFGTEAFF	TGTGCCAGCAGTTTACCAGCACAGGGTTTTGGCACTGAAGCTTTCTTT
TRBD2	.	TRBV27	TRBJ2-4	CASSLGKLAGGNIQYF	TGTGCCAGCAGTTTGGGGAAACTAGCGGGGGGAAACATTCAGTACTTC
.	.	TRBV14	TRBJ1-2	CASSPGFGYTF	TGTGCCAGCAGCCCAGGGTTCGGCTACACCTTC
.	.	TRBV19	TRBJ2-3	CASSIPADTQYF	TGTGCCAGTAGTATACCAGCGGATACGCAGTATTTT
TRBD2	.	TRBV18	TRBJ2-3	CASSPRLAGGRRTGTDTQYF	TGTGCCAGCTCACCCCGACTAGCGGGGGGGCGACGGACGGGCACAGATACGCAGTATTTT